These 22 T cell receptor beta chains originate from one sample sequenced in a study of shared clonotypes between healthy human individuals (TCRdb year 2020). Library construction relied on the immunoSEQ multiplex PCR assay. Held by TCRdb, this immuneACCESS table contains in-frame sequences only and omits some clones. Under half of the omission traces to an unresolved V gene where checked; the cause of the rest is unknown. For this sample the table gives a few million clones, of which approximately 95% were detected only once. Of the sample, around 0.13% is held by the ten largest clones. The sample comprised naive CD4+ T cells sorted from blood. Explained via the paper, the cell subset or site label denotes: CD45RA+ positively selected. The receptors derive from a young man in good health.

This chain joins TRBV12-2 and TRBJ2-5; no check of the table's D call, TRBD1, against the DNA was made. TRBV12-2 is flagged as a pseudogene. The CDR3 runs 15 residues. The CDR3 loop reads CASRLTTGRRETQYF. For the CDR3, the DNA is TGTGCAAGTCGCTTAACGACAGGGAGAAGGGAGACCCAGTACTTC.

Remarks on this clone: At the DNA level, this CDR3 is encoded by other sequences in the same sample as well. The chain employs TRBV9 and TRBJ1-3; D uncertain. Deletions cut 0 bases from V and 0 bases from J, with 10 bases between. Per the germline V gene, CDR1 is SGDLS and CDR2 is YYNGEE. The CDR3 has 16 amino acids. The CDR3 DNA reads as TGTGCCAGCAGCGTAGATCCGGGCTCCTCTGGAAACACCATATATTTT. This sequence encodes CASSVDPGSSGNTIYF.

The J gene is TRBJ2-7, the V gene TRBV28, with no clear D. The CDR3 contains 11 residues. V lost 8 bases and J lost 3, with 8 bases in between. Germline V CDR1 and CDR2: MDHEN, SYDVKM. The chain's CDR3 is CASRHHYEQYF. CDR3 nucleotides: TGTGCCAGCCGTCACCACTACGAGCAGTACTTC.

The rearrangement links TRBV5-1 to TRBJ2-1; the D gene is possibly TRBD1 (5 bases). The CDR3 is 14 residues long. Germline CDR1 reads SGHRS; CDR2 reads YFSETQ. V was shortened by 3 bases and J by 6 bases, with 13 bases between the two germline ends. The CDR3 here is CASSSPYRTNEQFF. CDR3 nucleotides: TGCGCCAGCAGCTCCCCATACAGGACCAATGAGCAGTTCTTC. The full variable domain, in which reference TRBV5-1 and TRBJ2-1 provide the parts outside the CDR3, is KAGVTQTPRYLIKTRGQQVTLSCSPISGHRSVSWYQQTPGQGLQFLFEYFSETQRNKGNFPGRFSGRQFSNSRSEMNVSTLELGDSALYLCASSSPYRTNEQFFGPGTRLTVL.

The chain couples TRBV6-9 to TRBJ2-1, with TRBD2 identical over 12 bases. CDR3 length: 17 residues. Germline V gene data show CDR1 as MNHGY and CDR2 as SVAAGI. V was clipped by 4 bases and J by 0 bases; unmatched bases: 4. The CDR3, as DNA: TGTGCCAGCAGTTGGCCTAGCGGGAGGGGCTCCTACAATGAGCAGTTCTTC. Amino acid sequence: CASSWPSGRGSYNEQFF.

J is TRBJ2-3 and V is TRBV11-2; 14 positions match TRBD2. V trimming: 5 bases; J trimming: 5 bases; junction bases outside the gene matches: 6. The CDR3 runs 16 residues. Looked up from germline, CDR1 is SGHAT and CDR2 is FQNNGV. The CDR3 nucleotides are TGTGCCAGCAGCCGAGGGACTAGCGGGGGTGGAGATACGCAGTATTTT. The encoded protein is CASSRGTSGGGDTQYF.

This clone occurred once. V gene TRBV27 combines with J gene TRBJ1-2; the D is unclear. CDR3 size: 14 residues. The V and J ends lost 6 bases and 5 bases respectively, with 16 bases between them. In germline, CDR1 is MNHEY, CDR2 SMNVEV (reference sequence). CDR3 nucleotide sequence: TGTGCCAGCAGGGAAGATGGGGTTGCGTATGGCTACACCTTC. This encodes CASREDGVAYGYTF.

The chain is built from TRBV2 and TRBJ2-1; the D is unclear. Trimming took off 7 bases at V and 9 bases at J, with 10 bases between the two ends. Germline CDR1 is SNHLY and CDR2 is FYNNEI. The CDR3 has 11 residues. For the CDR3, the DNA is TGTGCCAGCATTTTAGGGTTTGAGCAGTTCTTC. Amino acid sequence: CASILGFEQFF.

The chain is built from TRBV7-2 and TRBJ2-1; D uncertain. V lost 0 bases and J lost 0, with 18 bases in between. Per germline, CDR1 SGHTA and CDR2 FQGNSA. This CDR3 is built from 19 residues. The CDR3 is CASSLAGIGKGSSYNEQFF. CDR3 nucleotide sequence: TGTGCCAGCAGCTTAGCGGGGATTGGGAAGGGTAGCTCCTACAATGAGCAGTTCTTC. The variable domain in full, with the rest retrieved from reference TRBV7-2 and TRBJ2-1, is GAGVSQSPSNKVTEKGKDVELRCDPISGHTALYWYRQSLGQGLEFLIYFQGNSAPDKSGLPSDRFSAERTGGSVSTLTIQRTQQEDSAVYLCASSLAGIGKGSSYNEQFFGPGTRLTVL.

This rearrangement joins TRBV5-1 to TRBJ1-3; 7 bases line up with TRBD1. V lost 0 bases to trimming and J lost 8 bases; unmatched junction nucleotides: 5. This CDR3 spans 14 amino acids. Germline V gene sequence: CDR1 SGHRS, CDR2 YFSETQ. The CDR3 DNA is TGCGCCAGCAGCTTGGGCAGGGGGGCGGACACCATATATTTT. Residues: CASSLGRGADTIYF. The entire variable domain, with the rest obtained from reference TRBV5-1 and TRBJ1-3, is as follows: KAGVTQTPRYLIKTRGQQVTLSCSPISGHRSVSWYQQTPGQGLQFLFEYFSETQRNKGNFPGRFSGRQFSNSRSEMNVSTLELGDSALYLCASSLGRGADTIYFGEGSWLTVV.

J is TRBJ2-3 and V is TRBV30, with 9 bases lining up with TRBD1. With V trimmed by 4 bases and J by 10 bases, 12 bases remained unmatched. CDR3 size: 14 residues. Germline V gene sequence: CDR1 GTSNPN, CDR2 SVGIG (reference sequence). This chain's CDR3 is CAWKGQGPGLPQYF. CDR3 nucleotide sequence: TGTGCCTGGAAGGGACAGGGACCTGGTCTACCGCAGTATTTT.

This chain connects TRBV6-6 to TRBJ1-2, with 7 positions matching TRBD1. J gave up 4 bases and V 6 bases, and 11 bases lay outside the gene matches. The germline V gene encodes CDR1 MNHNY and CDR2 SVGAGI (reference sequence). The CDR3 covers 15 residues. The CDR3 loop reads CASRLPQGQLYGYTF. Here the CDR3 DNA reads TGTGCCAGCAGGCTACCCCAGGGACAGCTCTATGGCTACACCTTC.

This chain joins TRBV5-1 and TRBJ2-1; 11 positions agree with TRBD2. The CDR3 consists of 15 residues. The ends lost 3 bases at V and 5 bases at J; junction bases unmatched: 4. Looked up from germline, CDR1 is SGHRS and CDR2 is YFSETQ. CDR3 sequence reads: CASSSGTSGHNEQFF. The CDR3 DNA follows: TGCGCCAGCAGCTCCGGGACTAGCGGTCACAATGAGCAGTTCTTC. Variable domain in full (rest from reference TRBV5-1 and TRBJ2-1): KAGVTQTPRYLIKTRGQQVTLSCSPISGHRSVSWYQQTPGQGLQFLFEYFSETQRNKGNFPGRFSGRQFSNSRSEMNVSTLELGDSALYLCASSSGTSGHNEQFFGPGTRLTVL.

Turning to this clone: The same CDR3 arises from other DNA sequences in this sample as well. The chain couples TRBV10-1 to TRBJ2-7; no clear D gene. There are 12 residues in the CDR3. With 4 bases removed from V and 1 base from J, the gap between germline ends came to 5 bases. Looked up from germline, CDR1 is WNHNN and CDR2 is SYGVQD (reference sequence). This CDR3 reads CASSAGSYEQYF. DNA of the CDR3: TGCGCCAGCAGTGCGGGTTCCTACGAGCAGTACTTC.

This chain joins TRBV19 and TRBJ2-2; D gene unclear. The germline V gene has CDR1 LNHDA and CDR2 SQIVND (reference sequence). V dropped 9 bases and J dropped 1 base, with 3 bases sitting between them. The CDR3 covers 11 residues. The CDR3 sequence: CASKNTGELFF. The CDR3, as DNA: TGTGCCAGCAAGAACACCGGGGAGCTGTTTTTT.

The V and J genes are TRBV6-5 and TRBJ1-2; the D is unclear. Looked up from germline, CDR1 is MNHEY and CDR2 is SVGAGI. There are 12 residues in the CDR3. The V end lost 4 bases, the J end lost 2 bases, and 5 bases lay between the germline ends. DNA for the CDR3: TGTGCCAGCAGTTGGTCGAACTATGGCTACACCTTC. This translates into CASSWSNYGYTF.

In regard to this clone: At the DNA level, this CDR3 is encoded by other sequences in the same sample as well. The genes are TRBV19 and TRBJ2-1; no clear D. The CDR3 contains 11 residues. Per germline, CDR1 LNHDA and CDR2 SQIVND (reference sequence). Trimming removed 6 bases at V and 4 bases at J, with 4 bases between. As DNA, the CDR3 is TGTGCCAGTAGATCATACAATGAGCAGTTCTTC. As protein: CASRSYNEQFF.

The CDR3 nucleotides are TGTGCCAGCAGTGAGCTATGGGGGCGGAGTGCTGAAGCTTTCTTT. Translated, it gives CASSELWGRSAEAFF. This rearrangement joins TRBV2 to TRBJ1-1; TRBD1 is a possible D gene (6 bases). From germline, CDR1 is SNHLY and CDR2 FYNNEI. This CDR3 spans 15 amino acids. Trimming removed 3 bases at V and 6 bases at J, with 17 bases between.

The chain has TRBV5-1 and TRBJ2-1; unclear D gene. Germline loops: CDR1 SGHRS, CDR2 YFSETQ. Trimming took 4 bases from V and 3 from J, leaving 11 bases between them. The CDR3 contains 14 residues. CDR3 sequence reads: CASSPWKDYNEQFF. The CDR3 DNA sequence: TGCGCCAGCAGCCCTTGGAAGGACTACAATGAGCAGTTCTTC.

The chain is built from TRBV6-5 and TRBJ1-6; D is undetermined. There are 15 residues in the CDR3. Trimming shortened V by 4 bases and J by 2 bases, and 9 bases separated the two germline ends. CDR1 is MNHEY and CDR2 is SVGAGI in the germline V gene. Here the CDR3 DNA reads TGTGCCAGCAGTTCTGAGGATACCTATAATTCACCCCTCCACTTT. Translated: CASSSEDTYNSPLHF.

The V gene is TRBV7-2, the J gene TRBJ2-3, with a weak D call TRBD1 (5 bases). CDR1 SGHTA and CDR2 FQGNSA come from the germline V gene. V was clipped by 0 bases and J by 3 bases, with 10 bases between them. The CDR3 has 15 amino acids. The DNA of the CDR3 is TGTGCCAGCAGCTTAGCTACCAGGGTGACAGATACGCAGTATTTT. Protein sequence: CASSLATRVTDTQYF.

This clone was seen just once. The rearrangement joins TRBV6-1 to TRBJ2-5, with 11 positions matching TRBD2. CDR1 MNHNS and CDR2 SASEGT come from the germline V gene. This CDR3 comprises 20 residues. Trimming took 3 bases from V and 1 from J; bases not matched to a gene: 16. For the CDR3, the DNA is TGTGCCAGCAGTGACCCCTGGGCGCTAGCGGGGGGCGCTTCCCAAGAGACCCAGTACTTC. Its protein is CASSDPWALAGGASQETQYF.